This T cell receptor beta chain was captured by sequencing in a study of T cells in localized non-small cell lung cancer. This CDR3 region has 15 residues. Trimming pared 2 bases from V and 4 bases from J, leaving 15 bases between. Germline V lookup: CDR1 SGHNT, CDR2 YYREEE (reference sequence). TCRdb keeps only in-frame clones here, not all; method: immunoSEQ multiplex PCR. This sample has some 13,000 clones, with around 83% found just once. This clonotype was obtained from an older male donor with stage III lung adenocarcinoma. The rearrangement joins TRBV5-4 to TRBJ1-2; unclear D gene. The sequencing here drew on peripheral blood, taken before any cancer treatment. The CDR3 protein is CASSLAATGLYGYTF. CDR3 coding DNA: TGTGCCAGCAGCTTAGCGGCTACGGGCCTCTATGGCTACACCTTC.